This is a list of T cell receptor beta chains from one sample in a study of shared clonotypes between healthy human individuals. Measured with immunoSEQ multiplex PCR; TCRdb has only the in-frame clones, and not every one. This table has roughly 1,600,000 clones, around 98.5% appearing once. The specimen was naive CD4+ T cells sorted from blood. All receptors derive from a man aged 25 to 40 in good health. Each CDR3 is given with its conserved first and last residue. Each record gives: J gene, clone size, CDR3 length, V gene, D gene, CDR3 DNA, CDR3 protein. D genes are given only for firm matches. Only part of the rows carry a size: once, few, many, or a class if the clone is expanded.

TRBJ2-3	-	16	TRBV30	-	TGTGCCTGGAGCGAAGGGACTCGAACTAGCACAGATACGCAGTATTTT	CAWSEGTRTSTDTQYF
TRBJ2-5	-	18	TRBV18	TRBD2	TGTGCCAGCTCACCACTCGGCGCTAGCGGGAGATACCAAGAGACCCAGTACTTC	CASSPLGASGRYQETQYF
TRBJ2-1	-	14	TRBV5-1	TRBD2	TGCGCCAGCAGCTTGTGGACGGGAGGGAATGAGCAGTTCTTC	CASSLWTGGNEQFF
TRBJ1-2	-	13	TRBV18	-	TGTGCCAGCTCACACAATCCGGCGGATGGCTACACCTTC	CASSHNPADGYTF
TRBJ1-5	-	15	TRBV11-2	-	TGTGCCAGCAGCTCGAACTCGGGGAGTGATCAGCCCCAGCATTTT	CASSSNSGSDQPQHF
TRBJ1-5	-	16	TRBV7-2	-	TGTGCCAGCAGCTCGCCCGGCCCCCCTAGCAATCAGCCCCAGCATTTT	CASSSPGPPSNQPQHF
TRBJ2-4	-	14	TRBV15	-	TGTGCCACCAAGACTGGGGGAGCCAAAAACATTCAGTACTTC	CATKTGGAKNIQYF
TRBJ1-2	-	13	TRBV6-1	-	TGTGCCAGCAGTGAAGGGTGGGGTTATGGCTACACCTTC	CASSEGWGYGYTF
TRBJ2-1	-	16	TRBV5-1	TRBD1	TGCGCCAGCAGCTTGGCGGGACAGGGCATTTTGGATGAGCAGTTCTTC	CASSLAGQGILDEQFF
TRBJ2-7	-	14	TRBV6-5	TRBD1	TGTGCCAGCAGTACCCGGACAGGGCCCTACGAGCAGTACTTC	CASSTRTGPYEQYF
TRBJ2-7	-	14	TRBV30	-	TGTGCCTGGAGGGGGACGGGGACCTCCTACGAGCAGTACTTC	CAWRGTGTSYEQYF
TRBJ1-2	-	14	TRBV5-1	-	TGCGCCAGCAGCTTCGGAGTCCCTAACTATGGCTACACCTTC	CASSFGVPNYGYTF
TRBJ2-7	once	13	TRBV27	-	TGTGCCAGCAGTCAAACAGGGATCTACGAGCAGTACTTC	CASSQTGIYEQYF
TRBJ1-2	-	16	TRBV9	-	TGTGCCAGCAGCCCTTTCACCGGGGGCAAGGGGCATGGCTACACCTTC	CASSPFTGGKGHGYTF
TRBJ2-7	-	14	TRBV27	-	TGTGCCAGCAACCTCGGGGGGCCCTCCTACGAGCAGTACTTC	CASNLGGPSYEQYF
TRBJ1-4	-	14	TRBV6-1	-	TGTGCCAGCAGTGTAAAGGGTAATAGGGAAAAACTGTTTTTT	CASSVKGNREKLFF
TRBJ2-1	-	19	TRBV5-1	TRBD2	TGCGCCAGCAGCACCGGACTAGCGGGAGGGCCCTCGCTATACAATGAGCAGTTCTTC	CASSTGLAGGPSLYNEQFF
TRBJ2-2	-	14	TRBV11-2	-	TGTGCCAGCAGCTTAGGGGACTTCACCGGGGAGCTGTTTTTT	CASSLGDFTGELFF
TRBJ2-7	-	13	TRBV7-7	TRBD2	TGTGCTAGCAGTTTAGCGGGAGTTGCGGTGCAGTACTTC	CASSLAGVAVQYF
TRBJ1-2	-	15	TRBV14	TRBD1	TGTGCCAGCAGCCAATCTTGGGACAGTAGATATGGCTACACCTTC	CASSQSWDSRYGYTF
TRBJ2-7	-	13	TRBV28	-	TGTGCCAGCTCCAGGGACATAGACTACGAGCAGTACTTC	CASSRDIDYEQYF
TRBJ2-3	-	17	TRBV28	TRBD2	TGTGCCAGCAATACGCGGGAGGGTGGTAGGGCTCGAGATACGCAGTATTTT	CASNTREGGRARDTQYF
TRBJ2-2	-	11	TRBV5-1	-	TGCGCCAGCAGCTTAGCCGGGGAGCTGTTTTTT	CASSLAGELFF
TRBJ2-2	-	12	TRBV28	-	TGTGCCAGCAGTTTGGCGGGGCGGGAGCTGTTTTTT	CASSLAGRELFF
TRBJ2-4	-	16	TRBV6-1	TRBD1	TGTGCCAGCAGTGACTTGGACAGGTTGGCCAAAAACATTCAGTACTTC	CASSDLDRLAKNIQYF
TRBJ2-2	-	16	TRBV6-5	-	TGTGCCAGCAGTTACGGCAGGGCGCCGAACACCGGGGAGCTGTTTTTT	CASSYGRAPNTGELFF
TRBJ2-2	-	18	TRBV7-9	-	TGTGCCAGCAGCCTAACCTCCGGGACCCACAGGAACACCGGGGAGCTGTTTTTT	CASSLTSGTHRNTGELFF
TRBJ2-3	once	14	TRBV11-3	TRBD2	TGTGCCAGCAGCGGGACTAGCCCTTCGGATACGCAGTATTTT	CASSGTSPSDTQYF
TRBJ1-5	-	16	TRBV19	-	TGTGCCAGTAGTATCACGTGGGCGATTAGCAATCAGCCCCAGCATTTT	CASSITWAISNQPQHF
TRBJ2-7	-	12	TRBV30	-	TGTGCCTGGGGGGGTAACTCCTACGAGCAGTACTTC	CAWGGNSYEQYF
TRBJ1-4	-	12	TRBV25-1	-	TGTGCCAGCAGTGTGACTAATGAAAAACTGTTTTTT	CASSVTNEKLFF
TRBJ2-7	-	15	TRBV28	TRBD2	TGTGCCAGCAGTATCGGGACTAGCGGCTCCTACGAGCAGTACTTC	CASSIGTSGSYEQYF
TRBJ2-5	-	15	TRBV10-3	TRBD1	TGTGCCATCAGTCTCACGGGACAGGGACGGGAGACCCAGTACTTC	CAISLTGQGRETQYF
TRBJ1-1	-	14	TRBV7-9	-	TGTGCCAGCAGCTTGGGACACACGAACACTGAAGCTTTCTTT	CASSLGHTNTEAFF
TRBJ1-5	-	14	TRBV5-6	TRBD1	TGTGCCAGCAGTACGACAGGGAATTATCAGCCCCAGCATTTT	CASSTTGNYQPQHF
TRBJ2-6	-	17	TRBV7-3	-	TGTGCCAGCAGCTTGGGACCGGGGAATCTCGGGGCCAACGTCCTGACTTTC	CASSLGPGNLGANVLTF
TRBJ2-1	-	15	TRBV18	-	TGTGCCAGCTCACCACCTAGCCGGAACTACAATGAGCAGTTCTTC	CASSPPSRNYNEQFF
TRBJ2-7	-	12	TRBV7-2	-	TGTGCCAGCAGTTTCGACAGCTACGAGCAGTACTTC	CASSFDSYEQYF
TRBJ1-5	-	16	TRBV15	-	TGTGCCACCAGCAGAGGCTCAGGGGCGGCTAGTCAGCCCCAGCATTTT	CATSRGSGAASQPQHF
TRBJ2-3	once	15	TRBV7-8	-	TGTGCCAGTAGGGATGGCGGAAAGAGCACAGATACGCAGTATTTT	CASRDGGKSTDTQYF
TRBJ2-7	-	15	TRBV5-5	-	TGTGCCAGCAGCTTGAACGCTAGAGACTCCTACGAGCAGTACTTC	CASSLNARDSYEQYF
TRBJ2-3	-	14	TRBV18	-	TGTGCCAGCTCGCCATCGATTAGCACAGATACGCAGTATTTT	CASSPSISTDTQYF
TRBJ1-5	-	13	TRBV2	-	TGTGCCAGCAGTGATGGCCTCGGAGTTCCCCAGCATTTT	CASSDGLGVPQHF
TRBJ1-1	-	13	TRBV18	-	TGTGCCAGCTCACCGGACATGGGGACTGAAGCTTTCTTT	CASSPDMGTEAFF
TRBJ1-1	-	13	TRBV5-1	-	TGCGCCAGCAGCTTATGGGAAAACACTGAAGCTTTCTTT	CASSLWENTEAFF
TRBJ2-1	-	15	TRBV5-1	TRBD1	TGCGCCAGCAGCTTTTTGGGGACAGGGGCCGGTGAGCAGTTCTTC	CASSFLGTGAGEQFF
TRBJ1-1	-	15	TRBV2	TRBD1	TGTGCCAGCAGCGGGACAGGGGGCGCGGGCACTGAAGCTTTCTTT	CASSGTGGAGTEAFF
TRBJ2-7	-	16	TRBV4-2	-	TGTGCCAGCAGCCAGGGAGGAGGGGGTGGGTCCTACGAGCAGTACTTC	CASSQGGGGGSYEQYF
TRBJ2-3	-	14	TRBV11-3	-	TGTGCCAGCAGCTTGGGGCTTAGCACAGATACGCAGTATTTT	CASSLGLSTDTQYF
TRBJ1-1	once	14	TRBV5-1	TRBD1	TGCGCCAGCACACGGGACAGGGGTATTACTGAAGCTTTCTTT	CASTRDRGITEAFF
TRBJ1-2	-	12	TRBV7-2	-	TGTGCCAGCAGCTTAGACTACCCTGGCTACACCTTC	CASSLDYPGYTF
TRBJ2-1	-	15	TRBV18	TRBD2	TGTGCCAGCTCAAGCCTGCCGGGACTAGTCAATGAGCAGTTCTTC	CASSSLPGLVNEQFF
TRBJ2-7	-	14	TRBV18	-	TGTGCCAGCTCACCAGGGATTCAGGACTACGAGCAGTACTTC	CASSPGIQDYEQYF
TRBJ2-7	-	14	TRBV2	-	TGTGCCAGCAGATTTGGGGGGCCTACCTACGAGCAGTACTTC	CASRFGGPTYEQYF
TRBJ2-1	-	15	TRBV5-4	TRBD2	TGTGCCAGCAGCACCTTAGCGGGATTGGGCGGTGAGCAGTTCTTC	CASSTLAGLGGEQFF
TRBJ2-7	-	14	TRBV18	-	TGTGCCAGCTCCCCTGGGCTGGGCTCCTACGAGCAGTACTTC	CASSPGLGSYEQYF